This T cell receptor beta chain stems from a study of blood T cell repertoires in COVID-19. For the study at large: Sites across the United States, Italy and Spain contributed samples from acute and convalescent COVID-19. The cDNA or gDNA used as material had been derived from T cells, B-cell-depleted T cells, or PBMCs.

The authors' processing: How many nucleated cells were present was estimated from reference gene primer amplification. The assay was immunoSEQ multiplex PCR, and TCRdb's table has in-frame clones only and misses some. V and J calls and clone size are given by that table; D and trimming were obtained from the DNA. The data hold about 55,000 clones, with about nine tenths observed a single time. The germline gives CDR1 MRHNA, CDR2 SNTAGT. The CDR3 spans 13 residues. The trim removed 7 bases at V and 8 bases at J, leaving 9 bases unmatched. The sample consisted of peripheral blood. This TCR was sampled from an elderly man with acute or convalescent COVID-19. V and J are TRBV6-4 and TRBJ1-2, with 8 bases matching TRBD1. The chain's CDR3 is CASKQTGGRGYTF. CDR3 sequence (DNA): TGTGCCAGCAAGCAAACAGGGGGTAGAGGCTACACCTTC.